The 22 T cell receptor beta chains reported below all come from one sample, sequenced in a study of blood T cell repertoires in COVID-19. Clones were read by immunoSEQ multiplex PCR, and TCRdb kept only the in-frame ones, dropping some. Of more than 350,000 clones in the sample, approximately 87% were seen once. Input material: peripheral blood. These receptors were taken from a woman between 25 and 40 years old with COVID-19, enrolled during active disease.

Comments on this clone: Additional DNA sequences in this sample encode the identical CDR3. CDR3 coding DNA: TGTGCCAGCAGTTTTAGGACTGCTACCGGGGAGCTGTTTTTT. Translation: CASSFRTATGELFF. This chain uses TRBV27 with TRBJ2-2; D might be TRBD2 (5 bases). V was pared by 3 bases and J by 5 bases, with 10 bases between. CDR3 length: 14 residues. Germline CDR1 and CDR2: MNHEY and SMNVEV (reference sequence).

The genes are TRBV7-2 and TRBJ2-3; 10 nucleotides line up with TRBD2. CDR1 is SGHTA and CDR2 is FQGNSA in the germline V gene. The V and J ends lost 4 bases and 3 bases, in that order; junction bases with no gene match: 7. The CDR3 consists of 16 residues. The CDR3 DNA reads TGTGCCAGCAGCTCCCTAGCGGGAGTCGTGACAGATACGCAGTATTTT. The encoded protein is CASSSLAGVVTDTQYF.

The chain links TRBV10-3 to TRBJ2-1; 7 nucleotides align to TRBD1. CDR1 and CDR2 from the germline V gene are ENHRY and SYGVKD. CDR3 length: 11 amino acids. V shed 6 bases, J shed 9 bases, and the junction held 2 bases outside the gene matches. CDR3 amino acids: CAIRYRGEQFF. For the CDR3, the DNA is TGTGCCATCAGGTACAGGGGTGAGCAGTTCTTC.

CDR3 nucleotides: TGCAGTGCTAGTCCACTTGGGCTGGGTGAGCAGTACTTC. Translating gives CSASPLGLGEQYF. The chain links TRBV20-1 to TRBJ2-7; D call uncertain. Germline CDR1 DFQATT, CDR2 SNEGSKA (reference sequence). The CDR3 length is 13 residues. The V and J ends lost 3 bases and 7 bases respectively, with 16 bases between them.

The chain recombines TRBV13 with TRBJ2-1; a weak D match, TRBD2 (6 bases). The CDR3 runs to 17 residues. V shed 4 bases and J shed 4 bases, with 20 bases lying between them. Looked up from germline, CDR1 is PRHDT and CDR2 is FYEKMQ (reference sequence). Written as DNA, the CDR3 is TGTGCCAGCAGCTCGAGATGGGGGAGCCGGGAGTACAATGAGCAGTTCTTC. Translated: CASSSRWGSREYNEQFF.

J is TRBJ1-5 and V is TRBV2, with D hard to call. Looked up from germline, CDR1 is SNHLY and CDR2 is FYNNEI. There are 12 residues in the CDR3. The germline V and J ends were trimmed by 7 bases and 4 bases, with 8 bases remaining between them. The CDR3 loop is CASKSSNQPQHF. DNA for the CDR3: TGTGCCAGCAAGAGTAGTAATCAGCCCCAGCATTTT.

This chain joins TRBV24-1 and TRBJ2-1; D might be TRBD1 (6 bases). V lost 7 bases, J lost 6 bases, and 12 bases lay in between. The CDR3 is 13 amino acids. Per germline, CDR1 KGHDR and CDR2 SFDVKD. CDR3 DNA: TGTGCCACCAGCCGGGACAATAGCAATGAGCAGTTCTTC. As protein: CATSRDNSNEQFF.

The chain carries TRBV21-1 and TRBJ2-1; TRBD2 reflects the table's D call only, with no check against the DNA. TRBV21-1 is annotated as a pseudogene. This CDR3 is 18 amino acids long. As DNA, the CDR3 is TGTGCCAGCAGCGAAGGGACTAGCGGGAGGGGTTCCTACAATGAGCAGTTCTTC. Translated, it gives CASSEGTSGRGSYNEQFF.

This chain uses TRBV9 with TRBJ1-2; TRBD1 matches 8 bases. This CDR3 is built from 16 residues. The germline V gene encodes CDR1 SGDLS and CDR2 YYNGEE. J lost 14 bases, V lost 3 bases, and 21 bases had no gene match. The CDR3 spells CASSAGQGALSYGETF. The DNA for the CDR3 is TGTGCCAGCAGCGCCGGGCAGGGGGCCCTTTCCTATGGGGAAACCTTC.

The V and J genes are TRBV6-2 or TRBV6-3 and TRBJ1-3; 7 bases map to TRBD1. V lost 2 bases to trimming and J lost 0 bases; unmatched junction nucleotides: 4. The CDR3 has 16 amino acids. Germline CDR1 reads MNHEY; CDR2 reads SVGEGT. CDR3 protein: CASSYRDRVSGNTIYF. The DNA for the CDR3 is TGTGCCAGCAGTTACCGGGACAGAGTCTCTGGAAACACCATATATTTT.

The chain combines TRBV24-1 with TRBJ2-2; 11 bases align to TRBD2. This CDR3 spans 16 amino acids. The J segment lost 7 bases and the V segment lost 4 bases, leaving 7 bases of the junction unmatched. CDR1 and CDR2 from the germline V gene are KGHDR and SFDVKD. Here the CDR3 reads CATSDLAGGLVGELFF. As DNA, the CDR3 is TGTGCCACCAGTGACTTAGCGGGAGGGTTGGTCGGGGAGCTGTTTTTT.

V gene TRBV2 combines with J gene TRBJ2-5, with 10 bases identical to TRBD2. This CDR3 is 15 amino acids long. After removal of 2 bases from V and 3 bases from J, the junction contained 3 bases not matched to a gene. Germline CDR1 is SNHLY and CDR2 is FYNNEI. Here the CDR3 reads CASSESTSGKETQYF. The CDR3 nucleotides are TGTGCCAGCAGTGAAAGCACTAGCGGGAAAGAGACCCAGTACTTC.

This chain links TRBV20-1 with TRBJ2-5; 7 nucleotides agree with TRBD2. CDR1 and CDR2 (germline): DFQATT, SNEGSKA (reference sequence). V lost 3 bases to trimming and J lost 4 bases; unmatched junction nucleotides: 14. CDR3 length: 16 residues. As DNA, the CDR3 is TGCAGTGCTAGTCCACCGGGAGCGGGAACGGGAGAGACCCAGTACTTC. Its translation: CSASPPGAGTGETQYF.

V is TRBV28 and J is TRBJ2-7; D unclear. Germline loops: CDR1 MDHEN, CDR2 SYDVKM. Deletions cut 2 bases from V and 6 bases from J, with 11 bases between. The CDR3 spans 13 residues. The CDR3 sequence: CASSLTSTGEQYF. The CDR3 DNA is TGTGCCAGCAGTTTAACCTCCACCGGCGAGCAGTACTTC.

The chain employs TRBV14 and TRBJ2-1; 11 bases map to TRBD2. The V gene's germline CDR1 is SGHDN and CDR2 FVKESK. This CDR3 spans 17 amino acids. V was clipped by 1 base and J by 6 bases; unmatched bases: 8. The CDR3 protein is CASSQALLAGEGNEQFF. The DNA of the CDR3 is TGTGCCAGCAGCCAAGCCTTACTAGCGGGAGAAGGCAATGAGCAGTTCTTC.

The chain couples TRBV6-1 to TRBJ1-2, with D maybe TRBD1 (6 bases). V was pared by 2 bases and J by 7 bases, with 11 bases between. This CDR3 contains 13 residues. Germline V lookup: CDR1 MNHNS, CDR2 SASEGT. The CDR3 nucleotides read TGTGCCAGCAGTGAAAGAAGGGGGTCTGGCTACACCTTC. As protein: CASSERRGSGYTF.

This sequence joins TRBV2 and TRBJ2-2, with TRBD2 matching over 15 bases. Looked up from germline, CDR1 is SNHLY and CDR2 is FYNNEI. The V gene end was trimmed by 6 bases and the J gene end by 5 bases; junction bases not matched to a gene: 7. The CDR3 has 17 amino acids. CDR3 loop: CASSRTSGRAATGELFF. The CDR3 DNA reads TGTGCCAGCAGCAGGACTAGCGGGAGGGCCGCGACCGGGGAGCTGTTTTTT. Full variable domain (missing parts from reference TRBV2 and TRBJ2-2): EPEVTQTPSHQVTQMGQEVILRCVPISNHLYFYWYRQILGQKVEFLVSFYNNEISEKSEIFDDQFSVERPDGSNFTLKIRSTKLEDSAMYFCASSRTSGRAATGELFFGEGSRLTVL.

This rearrangement joins TRBV28 to TRBJ1-2; 12 positions match TRBD1. Germline V CDR1 and CDR2: MDHEN, SYDVKM. Losses at the gene ends were 6 bases for V and 1 base for J; bases not matched to a gene: 18. The CDR3 spans 20 residues. The CDR3 DNA is TGTGCCAGCAGCCCCCTTCCCCGGGACAGGGGGCATCTACATAACTATGGCTACACCTTC. Translated: CASSPLPRDRGHLHNYGYTF.

J is TRBJ1-5 and V is TRBV6-5; 10 bases are a match to TRBD1. The CDR3 is 16 residues long. V lost 4 bases, J lost 4 bases, and 7 bases stayed unmatched. Per the germline V gene, CDR1 is MNHEY and CDR2 is SVGAGI. CDR3 sequence reads: CASSFPWTGGNQPQHF. The CDR3 DNA sequence: TGTGCCAGCAGTTTCCCATGGACAGGGGGTAATCAGCCCCAGCATTTT.

The chain recombines TRBV29-1 with TRBJ2-3, with D maybe TRBD2 (6 bases). The V gene's germline CDR1 is SQVTM and CDR2 ANQGSEA. CDR3 length: 15 residues. V lost 4 bases to trimming and J lost 5 bases, with 19 bases between them. The chain's CDR3 is CSVGGWGDRLDTQYF. The CDR3 bases are TGCAGCGTTGGGGGTTGGGGGGATCGTTTAGATACGCAGTATTTT.

The V call is TRBV27, the J call TRBJ2-3; 8 bases map to TRBD1. Germline V gives CDR1 MNHEY, CDR2 SMNVEV (reference sequence). V lost 5 bases, J lost 6 bases, and 4 bases stayed unmatched. This CDR3 comprises 13 residues. The CDR3 DNA reads TGTGCCAGCAGTCCAAACAGGGGGGATACGCAGTATTTT. This codes for CASSPNRGDTQYF.

The V and J genes are TRBV10-2 and TRBJ1-1, with a possible D match to TRBD1 (5 bases). The CDR3 loop spans 15 amino acids. V dropped 6 bases and J dropped 4 bases, with 18 bases sitting between them. Looked up from germline, CDR1 is WSHSY and CDR2 is SAAADI. The DNA of the CDR3 is TGCGCCAGCAGGACGACAGCTCGTCCCGGCACTGAAGCTTTCTTT. Amino acid sequence: CASRTTARPGTEAFF.